This TCR beta chain was documented in a study of shared clonotypes between healthy human individuals (dated by TCRdb to about 2020). In terms of the full investigation: A couple of women and a few men aged 18 to 49 years were included in the cohort. To estimate repertoire size and how much clonotypes are shared between individuals, the study performed deep sequencing of blood TCR repertoires from roughly five healthy adults. Libraries were prepared and TCR repertoires were sequenced by different laboratories using diverse techniques, in order to increase sequencing depth and limit assay-specific biases. Per donor, leukapheresis produced somewhere between about 0.85 and 8.9 billion PBMCs. The research as a whole found: Pairwise subsampling led to the expectation that sequencing depth would affect the degree of clonotype sharing among donors. Because the study included a small number of donors, the genetic and exposure-history diversity represented was limited. Sampling was restricted to blood, and TCR repertoires in tissues likely differ from the TCR repertoires found in blood.

A few counts support this clone. Its specific antigen is unknown. It has no much larger one-base neighbor in the sample; base qualities were not kept. The CDR3 spans 15 residues, from the cysteine through the phenylalanine. The DNA shown is the 45-base CDR3, in frame from base 1. V sheds 6 bases and J sheds 6 bases, leaving 18 bases between their ends. CDR1 and CDR2 (SGHAT, FQNNGV) derive from the germline V gene. TCR CDR3 regions were amplified from genomic DNA by multiplex PCR using the deep immunoSEQ assay. Extracted genomic DNA from each cell subset was distributed evenly across all wells of several immunoSEQ 96-well plates, and each plate was treated as a replicate. For unsorted PBMC, each replicate PCR was loaded with 300 to 350 ng genomic DNA, equivalent to roughly 33,000 T cell genomes. Unsorted PBMC genomic DNA was sequenced across ten immunoSEQ deep assay plates. The purified libraries were quantified using a Qubit 3.0 fluorometer, sized with a Bioanalyzer 2100, and then quantified again using the KAPA Library Quantification kit. Each immunoSEQ 96-well plate was sequenced on its own single-read 150-cycle Illumina NextSeq 550 flow cell. The source study handled its data this way. Because the immunoSEQ output held only junctional sequences and lacked quality scores, the filtering could not match the filtering applied to full-length reads. To assign V/J genes and CDR3, sequences were annotated using PyIR, a Python wrapper for IgBLAST v1.9, with IMGT germline references. Reads were removed for weak V/J assignments (E-value above 1e-6), missing CDR3, stop codons, out-of-frame junctions, or ambiguous translated residues. V3J clonotypes were defined by identical inferred V gene, J gene, and CDR3 amino acid sequence. To compute the percentage overlap between repertoires, the number of shared unique clonotypes was divided by the size of the smaller repertoire. Richness of each repertoire was evaluated using RTK rarefaction, the Chao1 estimator, and Recon v2.1 estimates of unobserved clonotypes. Imported from immuneACCESS, the table was reduced by TCRdb to in-frame sequences with V and J called. These copies leave out some clones; in studies compared against another copy, an unresolved V gene accounts for under half, and the cause of the remainder is not known. The V and J calls and clone size are taken from that table; D and trimming were inferred from the DNA. The sample table contains 400,000 to 500,000 clones; only one count was recorded for 79% of them. 12% of the sample lies in the top ten.

Healthy HIV-negative adults with no recently reported acute infections or vaccinations were included as donors. All donors were Caucasian adults living in Nashville, Tennessee, USA. For unsorted samples, about 87 million PBMCs were counted, and genomic DNA was extracted using the QIAamp DNA Blood Mini kit. Blood was collected by leukapheresis, and PBMCs were isolated by Ficoll-Histopaque density gradient centrifugation and then cryopreserved in liquid nitrogen vapor phase. The clonotype comes from a woman aged 40 to 50 in good health. Some clones in this sample may be carry-over from other donors' samples. The sequence links TRBV11-2 to TRBJ2-1; the D gene is unclear. The sequenced material came from PBMCs. The nucleotide sequence reads as follows: TGTGCCAGCAGGCCCCCAGGTTCGATGATCAATGAGCAGTTCTTC. The resulting protein is CASRPPGSMINEQFF.